This T cell receptor (beta chain) is drawn from a study of identical twins. Regarding the study as a whole: Excess sharing between twins was weaker in beta out-of-frame sequences. Compared with unrelated sharing, twin-shared out-of-frame alpha sequences had more low-probability sequences.

With respect to this clonotype: Its antigen remains unidentified.

Healthy Caucasians alone served as donors. CDR1 and CDR2 from the germline V gene are SGHTA and FQGNSA. CDR3 size: 16 residues. Trimming at V came to 4 bases and at J to 5 bases, leaving 12 bases not matched to a gene. Template switching created a universal primer site, and the cDNA included unique molecular identifiers. MiXCR, run by TCRdb on the 5' RACE reads, gives a single entry per CDR3 protein. Here the sample spans roughly 200,000 distinct CDR3 sequences, about 7.5% being singletons. These data were also reused for a study on yellow fever vaccine responses in identical twins.

What was sequenced was memory (CD45RO+) T cells sorted from blood. This clonotype originated in a young woman in good health. J is TRBJ2-3 and V is TRBV7-2, with 7 bases that match TRBD2. The CDR3 loop is CASSSRTSPLRDTQYF. The CDR3, as DNA: TGTGCCAGCAGCTCCAGGACTAGTCCGTTGAGAGATACGCAGTATTTT.